This paragraph reports one TCR beta chain. Its target is not known. There were no recent acute infections or vaccinations among the donors, who were healthy HIV-negative adults. The data were obtained in a study of shared clonotypes between healthy human individuals. General study results and limits: Depth was large, yet rarefaction showed that sorted-subset sequencing was incomplete.

The protocol was immunoSEQ multiplex PCR, while the TCRdb copy is restricted to in-frame clones and leaves out a portion. The table includes about 1.5 million clones, 95% to 97% detected once. V lost 4 bases, J lost 1 base, and 7 bases lay in between. There are 13 residues in the CDR3. Germline-derived CDR1 and CDR2 are SGHVS and FQNEAQ. What was sequenced was naive CD4+ T cells sorted from blood. Stated subset: CD45RA+ positively selected. The sequence was collected from a man aged 25-45 years in good health. The V call is TRBV7-8, the J call TRBJ1-1; D is possibly TRBD1 (6 bases). This chain's CDR3 is CASSWGRNTEAFF. DNA of the CDR3: TGTGCCAGCAGCTGGGGGCGGAACACTGAAGCTTTCTTT.